One sample yielded the 4 T cell receptor beta chains listed below, sequenced in a study of CD8 T cells in ankylosing spondylitis (dated by TCRdb to 2015 to 2018). Library prep was done by 5' RACE. Sequencing took place on an Illumina HiSeq 2500. Starting from the raw public reads, TCRdb applied fastp trimming at Q25, assembled clones with MiXCR and retained in-frame beta chains. CDR3 protein sequences are deduplicated, and each keeps its most common genes and DNA. For this sample there are roughly 230,000 distinct CDR3 sequences; about 10% appear just once. The top ten clonotypes cover less than 3% of the sample. Sequencing was carried out using blood, either unsorted or a sorted T cell fraction (not recorded which). The receptor set was obtained from a male donor with ankylosing spondylitis or in good health (not recorded which).

The rearrangement joins TRBV7-9 to TRBJ1-1; D might be TRBD1 (5 bases). Germline V gene lookup returns CDR1 SEHNR and CDR2 FQNEAQ (reference sequence). V gave up 5 bases and J gave up 3 bases, with 16 bases separating them. This CDR3 contains 15 residues. Here the CDR3 reads CASSPLVGGDTEAFF. CDR3 sequence (DNA): TGTGCCAGCAGCCCTCTCGTTGGGGGGGACACTGAAGCTTTCTTT.

The rearrangement joins TRBV20-1 to TRBJ2-1, with 13 bases matching TRBD2. Trimming at V came to 0 bases and at J to 4 bases, leaving 3 bases not matched to a gene. CDR1 is DFQATT, CDR2 SNEGSKA, per germline (reference sequence). CDR3 length equals 16 residues. As DNA, the CDR3 is TGCAGTGCTAGAGATCTACTAGCGGGAGGGTACAATGAGCAGTTCTTC. It encodes CSARDLLAGGYNEQFF.

This clonotype was observed many times. This chain joins TRBV30 and TRBJ2-3; 10 bases line up with TRBD2. J gave up 0 bases and V 1 base, and 7 bases lay outside the gene matches. The germline gives CDR1 GTSNPN, CDR2 SVGIG (reference sequence). The CDR3 totals 17 residues. The DNA of the CDR3 is TGTGCCTGGAGTGCATGGACTAGCGGTCCTAGCACAGATACGCAGTATTTT. This translates into CAWSAWTSGPSTDTQYF.

This clonotype was detected ten times or more. One junction end does not reproduce the germline sequence, and a read error may be involved. The chain links TRBV12-3 or TRBV12-4 to TRBJ2-1; 11 bases fit TRBD2. The CDR3 extends over 16 amino acids. CDR3 DNA: TGTGCCAGCAGATTAGCGGGAGGGAGCTCCTACAATGAGCAGTTCTTC. Amino acid sequence: CASRLAGGSSYNEQFF.